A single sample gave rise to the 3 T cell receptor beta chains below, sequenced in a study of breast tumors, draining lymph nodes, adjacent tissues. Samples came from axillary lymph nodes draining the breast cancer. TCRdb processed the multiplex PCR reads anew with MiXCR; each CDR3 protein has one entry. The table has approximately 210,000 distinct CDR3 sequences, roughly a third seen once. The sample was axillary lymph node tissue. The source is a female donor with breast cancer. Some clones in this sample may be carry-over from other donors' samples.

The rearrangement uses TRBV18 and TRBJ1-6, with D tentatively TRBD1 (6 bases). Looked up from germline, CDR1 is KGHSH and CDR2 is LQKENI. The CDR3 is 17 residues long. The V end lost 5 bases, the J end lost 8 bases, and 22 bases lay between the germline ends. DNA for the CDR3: TGTGCCAGCTCAAGTCGCGGCAGGGGTCATCCCGATTCACCCCTCCACTTT. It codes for CASSSRGRGHPDSPLHF.

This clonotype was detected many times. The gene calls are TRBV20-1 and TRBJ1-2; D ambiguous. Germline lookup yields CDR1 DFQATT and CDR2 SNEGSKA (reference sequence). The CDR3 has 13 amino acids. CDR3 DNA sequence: TGCAGCGCTCCAGACCCGGATAACTATGGCTACACCTTC. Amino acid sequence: CSAPDPDNYGYTF.

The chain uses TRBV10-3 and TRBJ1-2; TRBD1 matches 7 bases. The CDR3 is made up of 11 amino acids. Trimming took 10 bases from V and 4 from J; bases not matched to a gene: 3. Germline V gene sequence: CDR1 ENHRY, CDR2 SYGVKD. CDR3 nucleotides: TGTGCCACTGGACAGGTCTATGGCTACACCTTC. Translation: CATGQVYGYTF.